Listed below are T cell receptor beta chains from one sample, sequenced in a study of shared clonotypes between healthy human individuals. Clones were read by immunoSEQ multiplex PCR, and TCRdb kept only the in-frame ones, dropping some. The sample yields over a million clones, around 98.5% seen once. Sequenced sample: naive CD4+ T cells sorted from blood. These receptors came from a man younger than 40 in good health. Each CDR3 is given with its conserved first and last residue. Each record gives: clone size, V gene, J gene, D gene, CDR3 protein, CDR3 DNA. D genes are given only for firm matches. Where a row states a size, it is once, few, many or the class of an expanded clone; other rows omit it.

clone size: -
V gene: TRBV2
J gene: TRBJ2-7
D gene: -
CDR3 protein: CASSDRSTYEQYF
CDR3 DNA: TGTGCCAGCAGTGACAGGTCAACCTACGAGCAGTACTTC

clone size: once
V gene: TRBV5-1
J gene: TRBJ1-5
D gene: -
CDR3 protein: CASSSTGLNQPQHF
CDR3 DNA: TGCGCCAGCAGCTCGACAGGCCTTAATCAGCCCCAGCATTTT

clone size: -
V gene: TRBV20-1
J gene: TRBJ1-5
D gene: -
CDR3 protein: CSARGSQPQHF
CDR3 DNA: TGCAGTGCTAGAGGAAGCCAGCCCCAGCATTTT

clone size: -
V gene: TRBV28
J gene: TRBJ1-2
D gene: -
CDR3 protein: CASSINPARGYGYTF
CDR3 DNA: TGTGCCAGCAGTATAAACCCCGCCCGGGGCTATGGCTACACCTTC

clone size: -
V gene: TRBV6-5
J gene: TRBJ2-7
D gene: TRBD1
CDR3 protein: CASSKTGFYEQYF
CDR3 DNA: TGTGCCAGCAGTAAGACAGGGTTCTACGAGCAGTACTTC

clone size: -
V gene: TRBV7-8
J gene: TRBJ2-1
D gene: TRBD1
CDR3 protein: CASSFSTGVFNEQFF
CDR3 DNA: TGTGCCAGCAGCTTTTCTACAGGGGTGTTCAATGAGCAGTTCTTC

clone size: once
V gene: TRBV2
J gene: TRBJ2-2
D gene: TRBD1
CDR3 protein: CASTGQGTNTGELFF
CDR3 DNA: TGTGCCAGCACCGGACAGGGGACAAACACCGGGGAGCTGTTTTTT

clone size: -
V gene: TRBV11-2
J gene: TRBJ2-1
D gene: TRBD2
CDR3 protein: CASSFLLATSSYNEQFF
CDR3 DNA: TGTGCCAGCAGCTTTCTACTAGCGACGAGCTCCTACAATGAGCAGTTCTTC

clone size: -
V gene: TRBV25-1
J gene: TRBJ2-3
D gene: -
CDR3 protein: CASSEGQLGADTQYF
CDR3 DNA: TGTGCCAGCAGTGAAGGACAGCTTGGAGCCGATACGCAGTATTTT

clone size: -
V gene: TRBV9
J gene: TRBJ1-2
D gene: -
CDR3 protein: CASSVYPGSPHGYTF
CDR3 DNA: TGTGCCAGCAGCGTCTATCCAGGGTCCCCCCATGGCTACACCTTC

clone size: -
V gene: TRBV30
J gene: TRBJ2-3
D gene: -
CDR3 protein: CAWSGTTGRLNTQYF
CDR3 DNA: TGTGCCTGGAGCGGCACCACGGGCCGCCTAAATACGCAGTATTTT

clone size: -
V gene: TRBV5-1
J gene: TRBJ1-1
D gene: -
CDR3 protein: CASSLDGAGTEAFF
CDR3 DNA: TGCGCCAGCAGCTTGGATGGCGCGGGAACTGAAGCTTTCTTT

clone size: -
V gene: TRBV6-1
J gene: TRBJ2-3
D gene: -
CDR3 protein: CAGGPGDTQYF
CDR3 DNA: TGTGCCGGAGGTCCTGGAGATACGCAGTATTTT

clone size: -
V gene: TRBV25-1
J gene: TRBJ1-4
D gene: -
CDR3 protein: CASSEFLVPVSTNEKLFF
CDR3 DNA: TGTGCCAGCAGTGAATTCTTAGTCCCAGTGTCCACTAATGAAAAACTGTTTTTT

clone size: once
V gene: TRBV11-2
J gene: TRBJ2-1
D gene: -
CDR3 protein: CASSLKARTNEQFF
CDR3 DNA: TGTGCCAGCAGCTTAAAAGCTAGAACCAATGAGCAGTTCTTC

clone size: -
V gene: TRBV9
J gene: TRBJ2-1
D gene: -
CDR3 protein: CASSLNYNEQFF
CDR3 DNA: TGTGCCAGCAGCCTTAACTACAATGAGCAGTTCTTC

clone size: -
V gene: TRBV2
J gene: TRBJ1-5
D gene: -
CDR3 protein: CASSGVLGGEGNQPQHF
CDR3 DNA: TGTGCCAGCAGTGGGGTGTTGGGGGGCGAAGGCAATCAGCCCCAGCATTTT

clone size: -
V gene: TRBV9
J gene: TRBJ2-1
D gene: -
CDR3 protein: CASSVAPSEYNEQFF
CDR3 DNA: TGTGCCAGCAGCGTAGCTCCTAGCGAATACAATGAGCAGTTCTTC

clone size: -
V gene: TRBV18
J gene: TRBJ1-4
D gene: -
CDR3 protein: CASSPYTNNEKLFF
CDR3 DNA: TGTGCCAGCTCACCCTACACAAATAATGAAAAACTGTTTTTT

clone size: -
V gene: TRBV28
J gene: TRBJ2-1
D gene: TRBD2
CDR3 protein: CASSLAGGLNEQFF
CDR3 DNA: TGTGCCAGCAGTTTAGCGGGAGGCCTCAATGAGCAGTTCTTC

clone size: -
V gene: TRBV19
J gene: TRBJ2-7
D gene: TRBD1
CDR3 protein: CASSPGTGGYEQYF
CDR3 DNA: TGTGCCAGTAGTCCTGGGACAGGGGGCTACGAGCAGTACTTC

clone size: -
V gene: TRBV29-1
J gene: TRBJ1-2
D gene: -
CDR3 protein: CSVEGSGAYYGYTF
CDR3 DNA: TGCAGCGTTGAAGGGTCAGGGGCTTACTATGGCTACACCTTC

clone size: -
V gene: TRBV9
J gene: TRBJ1-2
D gene: -
CDR3 protein: CASSNTAGVIYGYTF
CDR3 DNA: TGTGCCAGCAGCAATACCGCAGGGGTAATCTATGGCTACACCTTC

clone size: once
V gene: TRBV7-2
J gene: TRBJ1-2
D gene: TRBD1
CDR3 protein: CASSSDRVYGYTF
CDR3 DNA: TGTGCCAGCAGCTCGGACAGGGTCTATGGCTACACCTTC

clone size: -
V gene: TRBV4-1
J gene: TRBJ2-7
D gene: TRBD2
CDR3 protein: CASSYIAGAKYEQYF
CDR3 DNA: TGCGCCAGCAGCTATATAGCGGGAGCAAAATACGAGCAGTACTTC

clone size: -
V gene: TRBV7-8
J gene: TRBJ1-5
D gene: -
CDR3 protein: CASSLSREVGQPQHF
CDR3 DNA: TGTGCCAGCAGCTTATCCAGGGAGGTCGGTCAGCCCCAGCATTTT

clone size: -
V gene: TRBV7-2
J gene: TRBJ2-7
D gene: TRBD1
CDR3 protein: CASSLRTGGPYEQYF
CDR3 DNA: TGTGCCAGCAGCTTGAGAACAGGGGGCCCCTACGAGCAGTACTTC

clone size: -
V gene: TRBV7-9
J gene: TRBJ2-1
D gene: -
CDR3 protein: CASSPQQGYNEQFF
CDR3 DNA: TGTGCCAGCAGCCCCCAACAGGGTTACAATGAGCAGTTCTTC

clone size: -
V gene: TRBV14
J gene: TRBJ2-7
D gene: TRBD2
CDR3 protein: CASSPYREAESSYEQYF
CDR3 DNA: TGTGCCAGCAGCCCCTATCGGGAGGCAGAGAGCTCCTACGAGCAGTACTTC

clone size: -
V gene: TRBV7-6
J gene: TRBJ2-1
D gene: TRBD2
CDR3 protein: CASSLLSSGGNEQFF
CDR3 DNA: TGTGCCAGCAGCTTACTTAGTAGCGGGGGCAATGAGCAGTTCTTC

clone size: -
V gene: TRBV27
J gene: TRBJ1-2
D gene: -
CDR3 protein: CASRLTGLVGGYTF
CDR3 DNA: TGTGCCAGCAGATTGACAGGTCTTGTGGGCGGCTACACCTTC

clone size: once
V gene: TRBV9
J gene: TRBJ2-7
D gene: TRBD2
CDR3 protein: CASSAGPGLAYYEQYF
CDR3 DNA: TGTGCCAGCAGCGCGGGGCCGGGACTAGCGTACTACGAGCAGTACTTC